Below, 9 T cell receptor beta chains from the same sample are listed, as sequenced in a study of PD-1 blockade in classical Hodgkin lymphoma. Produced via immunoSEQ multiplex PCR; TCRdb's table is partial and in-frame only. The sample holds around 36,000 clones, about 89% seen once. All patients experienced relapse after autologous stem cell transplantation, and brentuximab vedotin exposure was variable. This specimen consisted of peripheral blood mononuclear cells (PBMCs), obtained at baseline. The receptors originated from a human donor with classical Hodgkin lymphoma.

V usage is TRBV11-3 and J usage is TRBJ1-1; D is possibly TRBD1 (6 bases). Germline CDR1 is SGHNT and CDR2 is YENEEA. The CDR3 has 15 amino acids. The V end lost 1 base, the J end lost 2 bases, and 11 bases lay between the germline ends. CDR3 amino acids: CASSLGQGSNTEAFF. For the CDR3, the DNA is TGTGCCAGCAGCTTAGGGCAGGGGAGCAACACTGAAGCTTTCTTT.

The CDR3 bases are TGTGCCAGCTCCGGGTCGCGGGGGGGCCGCTCGGGCACAGATACGCAGTATTTT. Its translation is CASSGSRGGRSGTDTQYF. V gene TRBV5-6 combines with J gene TRBJ2-3, with TRBD2 matching over 9 bases. V was pared by 7 bases and J by 1 base, with 16 bases of the junction left unmatched. The CDR3 runs to 18 residues. The germline CDR1 and CDR2 sequences are SGHDT and YYEEEE.

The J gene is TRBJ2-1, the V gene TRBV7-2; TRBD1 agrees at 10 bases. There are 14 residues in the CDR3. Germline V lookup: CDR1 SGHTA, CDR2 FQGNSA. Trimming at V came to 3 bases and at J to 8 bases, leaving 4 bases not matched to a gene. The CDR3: CASSLTGGMYEQFF. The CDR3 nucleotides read TGTGCCAGCAGCTTGACAGGGGGCATGTATGAGCAGTTCTTC.

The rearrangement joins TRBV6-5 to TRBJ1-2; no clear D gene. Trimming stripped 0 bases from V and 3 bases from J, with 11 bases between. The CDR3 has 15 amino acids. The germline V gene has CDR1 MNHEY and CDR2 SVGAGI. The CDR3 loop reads CASSYSGTWDYGYTF. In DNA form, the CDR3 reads TGTGCCAGCAGTTACTCAGGAACATGGGACTATGGCTACACCTTC.

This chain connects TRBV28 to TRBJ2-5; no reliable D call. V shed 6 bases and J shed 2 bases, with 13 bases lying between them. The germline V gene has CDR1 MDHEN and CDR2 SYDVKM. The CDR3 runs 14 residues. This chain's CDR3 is CASSTAALQETQYF. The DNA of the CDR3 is TGTGCCAGCAGCACCGCTGCGCTACAAGAGACCCAGTACTTC.

The CDR3 is CASSQGLAGDTSGELFF. The CDR3 DNA reads TGTGCCAGCAGCCAAGGTCTAGCGGGAGATACATCCGGGGAGCTGTTTTTT. The chain recombines TRBV4-2 with TRBJ2-2; 10 bases fit TRBD2. This CDR3 region has 17 residues. The germline V gene has CDR1 LGHNA and CDR2 YNFKEQ. Losses at the gene ends were 1 base for V and 6 bases for J; bases not matched to a gene: 8.

The CDR3 loop is CATYRGGSYNEQFF. In DNA form, the CDR3 reads TGTGCCACCTACAGGGGAGGTTCCTACAATGAGCAGTTCTTC. The V and J genes are TRBV5-4 and TRBJ2-1; possible D gene TRBD1, 7 bases. The CDR3 is 14 residues long. CDR1 and CDR2 from the germline V gene are SGHNT and YYREEE (reference sequence). Trimming took off 9 bases at V and 1 base at J, with 14 bases between the two ends. Together with reference TRBV5-4 and TRBJ2-1, the CDR3 gives the full variable domain: ETGVTQSPTHLIKTRGQQVTLRCSSQSGHNTVSWYQQALGQGPQFIFQYYREEENGRGNFPPRFSGLQFPNYSSELNVNALELDDSALYLCATYRGGSYNEQFFGPGTRLTVL.

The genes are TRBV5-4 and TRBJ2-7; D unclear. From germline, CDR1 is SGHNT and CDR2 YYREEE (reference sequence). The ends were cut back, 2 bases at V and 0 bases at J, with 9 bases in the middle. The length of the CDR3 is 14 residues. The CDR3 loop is CASSLDSASYEQYF. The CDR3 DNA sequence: TGTGCCAGCAGCTTAGACTCTGCCTCCTACGAGCAGTACTTC.

CDR3 DNA sequence: TGCAGCGTTTCCCTGGGGGCACAAAGCACAGATACGCAGTATTTT. This codes for CSVSLGAQSTDTQYF. The V call is TRBV29-1, the J call TRBJ2-3, with D possibly matching TRBD1 (6 bases). The CDR3 contains 15 residues. The V gene lost 5 bases and the J gene lost 0 bases, with 15 bases spanning the gap. Germline CDR1 reads SQVTM; CDR2 reads ANQGSEA.